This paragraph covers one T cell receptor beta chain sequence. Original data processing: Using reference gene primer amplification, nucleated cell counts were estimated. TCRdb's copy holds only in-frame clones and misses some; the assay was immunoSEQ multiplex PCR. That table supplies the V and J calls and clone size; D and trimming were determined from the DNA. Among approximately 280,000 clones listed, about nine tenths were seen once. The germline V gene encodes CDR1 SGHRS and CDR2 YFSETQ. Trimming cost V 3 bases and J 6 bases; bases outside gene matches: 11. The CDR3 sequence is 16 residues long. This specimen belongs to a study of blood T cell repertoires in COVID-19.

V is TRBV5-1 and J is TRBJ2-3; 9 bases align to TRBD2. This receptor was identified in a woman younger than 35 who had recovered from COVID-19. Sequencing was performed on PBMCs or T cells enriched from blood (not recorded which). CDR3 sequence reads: CASSSFWGGREDTQYF. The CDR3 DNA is TGCGCCAGCAGCTCCTTCTGGGGCGGGAGGGAGGATACGCAGTATTTT.